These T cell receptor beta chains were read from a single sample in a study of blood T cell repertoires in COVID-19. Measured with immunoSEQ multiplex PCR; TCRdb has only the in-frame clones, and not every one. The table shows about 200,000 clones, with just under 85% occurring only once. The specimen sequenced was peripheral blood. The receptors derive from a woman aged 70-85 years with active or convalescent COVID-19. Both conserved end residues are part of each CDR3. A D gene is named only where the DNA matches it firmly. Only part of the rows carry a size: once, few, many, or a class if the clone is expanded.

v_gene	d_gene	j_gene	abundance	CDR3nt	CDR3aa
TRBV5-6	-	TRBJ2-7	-	TGTGCCAGCAGCTTGTACGGGAGCGAGTACGAGCAGTACTTC	CASSLYGSEYEQYF
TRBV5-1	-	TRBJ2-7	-	TGCGCCAGCAGAGGCGGGCACCCCTACGAGCAGTACTTC	CASRGGHPYEQYF
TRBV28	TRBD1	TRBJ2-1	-	TGTGCCAGCAATGGGCAGGGGGTCCACAATGAGCAGTTCTTC	CASNGQGVHNEQFF
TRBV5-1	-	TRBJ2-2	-	TGCGCCAGCAGCCCACAGGGAAGCACCGGGGAGCTGTTTTTT	CASSPQGSTGELFF
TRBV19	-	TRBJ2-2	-	TGTGCCAGTAGTATTGGGAGAAACACCGGGGAGCTGTTTTTT	CASSIGRNTGELFF
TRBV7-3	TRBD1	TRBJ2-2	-	TGTGCCAGCAGCCGTTCCGGGACAGTAAACACCGGGGAGCTGTTTTTT	CASSRSGTVNTGELFF
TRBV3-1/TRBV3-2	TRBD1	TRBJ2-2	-	TGTGCCAGCAGCCGAACAGGGGGCGGTGGCACCGGGGAGCTGTTTTTT	CASSRTGGGGTGELFF
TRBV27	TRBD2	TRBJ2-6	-	TGTGCCAGCAGGAAGGGAGGGGTAAGCTCTGGGGCCAACGTCCTGACTTTC	CASRKGGVSSGANVLTF
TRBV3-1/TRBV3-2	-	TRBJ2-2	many	TGTGCCAGCAGCCTTACGGGGATGGAGCTGTTTTTT	CASSLTGMELFF
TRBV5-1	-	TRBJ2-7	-	TGCGCCAGCAGCACGGACTTCCTAAGCTCCTACGAGCAGTACTTC	CASSTDFLSSYEQYF
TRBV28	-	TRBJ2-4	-	TGTGCCAGCAGTTTATCCCCGGGGAACATTCAGTACTTC	CASSLSPGNIQYF
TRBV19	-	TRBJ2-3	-	TGTGCCAGTAGTATCCGTACTATGGCGGATACGCAGTATTTT	CASSIRTMADTQYF